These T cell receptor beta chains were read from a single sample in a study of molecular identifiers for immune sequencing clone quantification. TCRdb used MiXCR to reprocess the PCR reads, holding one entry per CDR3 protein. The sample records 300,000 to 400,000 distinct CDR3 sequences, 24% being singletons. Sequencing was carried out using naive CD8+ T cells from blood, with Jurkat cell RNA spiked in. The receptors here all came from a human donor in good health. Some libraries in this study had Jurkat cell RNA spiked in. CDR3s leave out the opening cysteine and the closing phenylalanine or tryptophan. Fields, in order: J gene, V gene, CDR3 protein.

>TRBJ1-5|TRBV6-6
ASTLPGVGQPQH
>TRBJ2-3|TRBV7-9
ASASTSGHTDTQY
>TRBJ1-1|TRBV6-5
ASSSGQGVGTEAF
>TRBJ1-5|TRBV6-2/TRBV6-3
ASSYSKEPILYQPQH
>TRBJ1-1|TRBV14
ASSQVVNEAF
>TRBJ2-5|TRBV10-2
ASSPRPVAQETQY
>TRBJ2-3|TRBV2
ASSEARGGTDTQY
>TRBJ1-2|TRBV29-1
SVEDRTGDHYT
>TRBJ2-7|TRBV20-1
SAREEALSYEQY
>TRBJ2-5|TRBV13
ASTFRGYQETQY
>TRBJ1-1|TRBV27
ASSLSSRDIGLPAF
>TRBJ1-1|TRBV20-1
SGLVGTEAF
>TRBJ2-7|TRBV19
ASSIESGGSYEQY
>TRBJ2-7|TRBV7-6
ASSLGGQGEQY
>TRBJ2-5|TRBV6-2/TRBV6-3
ASSTTWQAQETQY
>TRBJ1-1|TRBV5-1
ASRDGGSTEAF
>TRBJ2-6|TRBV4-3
ASSQDRGRGANVLT
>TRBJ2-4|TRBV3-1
ASSQGLSGAKNIQY
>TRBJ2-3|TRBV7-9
ASSTLAGGADTQY
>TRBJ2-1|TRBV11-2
ASSPTGTSGNNEQF
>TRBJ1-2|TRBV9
ASSPQDRTNYGYT
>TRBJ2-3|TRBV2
ASSVGTDDTQY
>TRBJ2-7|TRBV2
ASSEALGEQY
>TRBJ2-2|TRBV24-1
ATRGYTGELF
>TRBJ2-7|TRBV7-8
ASVGGAYEQY
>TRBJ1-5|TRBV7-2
ASSLLATVNQPQH
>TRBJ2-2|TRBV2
ASSAQGTVNTGELF
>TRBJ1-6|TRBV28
ASSPVGGGNSPLH
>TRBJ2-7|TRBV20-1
SARVLATNYEQY
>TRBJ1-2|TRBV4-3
ASSQDLRNYGYT
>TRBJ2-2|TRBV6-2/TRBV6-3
SSSYDHGQGSGELF
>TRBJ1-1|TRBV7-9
ASSLGSEAF
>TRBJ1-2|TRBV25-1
ASSGGYYT
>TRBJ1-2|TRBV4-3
ASSQDSMNGYT
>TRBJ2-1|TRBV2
ASVIRASLYNAQF
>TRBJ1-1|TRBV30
AFDRMSAEAF
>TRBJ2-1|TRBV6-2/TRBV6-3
ASSTVEGSYNEQF
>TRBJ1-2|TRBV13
ASSLGGYYGYT
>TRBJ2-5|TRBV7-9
ASSLEVSPGTAQETQY
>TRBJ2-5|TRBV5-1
ASSSSQGDQETQY
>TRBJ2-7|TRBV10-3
AISEETGKLVYEQY
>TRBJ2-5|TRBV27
ASSSLSGGETQY
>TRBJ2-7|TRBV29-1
SVVLQGAIYEQY
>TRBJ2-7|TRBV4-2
ASSQLGTSGTYEQY
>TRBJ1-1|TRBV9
ASSVGMNTEAF
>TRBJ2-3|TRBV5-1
ASSFPGGPTDTQY
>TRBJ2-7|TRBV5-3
ASSLGFPSYEQY
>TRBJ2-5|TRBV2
ASSLSPGTFPETQY
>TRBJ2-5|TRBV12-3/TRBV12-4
ASSSGLIAETQY
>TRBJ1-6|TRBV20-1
SARVMGGGNRNSPLH
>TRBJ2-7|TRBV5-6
ASSFRGVREQY
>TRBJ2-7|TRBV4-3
ASSQDFTGFSYEQY
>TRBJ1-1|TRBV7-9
ASRLVTGRAEAF
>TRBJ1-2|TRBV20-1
SARDIKDGYT